This TCR beta chain was captured by sequencing in a study of Graves' ophthalmopathy and Graves' hyperthyroidism. In the study overall: Ophthalmopathy absent within 18 months of follow-up marked hyperthyroidism as stable. Study results and limitations: Detection in blood was also observed for most expanded thyroid clonotypes above 0.001 frequency.

Trimming pared 1 base from V and 4 bases from J, leaving 10 bases between. The germline gives CDR1 SGHTA, CDR2 FQGNSA. The CDR3 is 14 amino acids. Amplification of the TCR beta CDR3 regions used RNA transcripts (as template). RT-PCR was first run with HTBI primers, then multiplex PCR in a second round. TCRdb passed the multiplex PCR reads through MiXCR, listing each CDR3 protein once. The sample gives over a million distinct CDR3 sequences, about 38% of which show up once; over 8.5% is in the top ten. To note about this clonotype: Its antigen is currently unknown.

The chain uses TRBV7-2 and TRBJ2-5, with TRBD1 as a possible D gene (6 bases). This TCR was sampled from an adult man with Graves' hyperthyroidism. The sequencing sample was made of peripheral blood or thyroid tissue (not recorded which). DNA of the CDR3: TGTGCCAGCAGCTTAGACGGGACACCAGAGACCCAGTACTTC. Translating gives CASSLDGTPETQYF.